This TCR beta chain was sequenced during a study of T cell responses to AZD1222 COVID-19 vaccine. Findings of the study overall: A mostly white British donor set with more females was recruited, and clonal diversity was possibly underestimated. With two AZD1222 doses given, Spike-specific TCR breadth and depth both rose. Seropositive status at baseline applied to only five to seven AZD1222 recipients. Unmutated regions of variants are reportedly targeted by nearly half of spike-specific TCRs.

The CDR3 runs 15 residues. Germline loops: CDR1 SEHNR, CDR2 FQNEAQ (reference sequence). V was trimmed by 0 bases and J by 9 bases, leaving 14 bases between them. This clone has more than one count but fewer than ten. No antigen is known for it. Clones were sequenced by immunoSEQ multiplex PCR, and TCRdb holds only the in-frame ones, with some missing. The sample lists 120,000 to 150,000 clones, 86% seen once, with approximately 5.4% in the top ten. The clonotype comes from an adult who received the AZD1222 COVID-19 vaccine. The chain uses TRBV7-9 and TRBJ2-2; no reliable D call. Sample: peripheral blood, taken 28 days after the second AZD1222 dose. The CDR3 protein is CASSLAGPYNRELFF. In nucleotides, the CDR3 is TGTGCCAGCAGCTTAGCAGGGCCCTACAACCGGGAGCTGTTTTTT.